These 30 T cell receptor beta chains originate from one sample sequenced in a study of PD-L1 blockade in urothelial cancer. Time point specified: peripheral blood 6 weeks after treatment start. This table comes from immunoSEQ multiplex PCR, and its TCRdb copy is limited to in-frame clones, with some not included. The sample includes approximately 83,000 clones, approximately 87% of them seen just once. The sample here was PBMCs, taken around atezolizumab (anti-PD-L1) treatment. These receptor sequences come from a man between 65 and 85 years old with urothelial cancer.

This chain joins TRBV2 and TRBJ2-3; D remains ambiguous. Germline V CDR1 and CDR2: SNHLY, FYNNEI. Trimming took 2 bases from V and 6 from J, leaving 9 bases between them. This CDR3 has 13 residues. The chain's CDR3 is CASSEQTRDTQYF. CDR3 nucleotide sequence: TGTGCCAGCAGTGAACAAACGAGGGATACGCAGTATTTT.

This chain joins TRBV11-3 and TRBJ2-4, with a possible D match to TRBD1 (5 bases). Trimming removed 5 bases at V and 0 bases at J, with 8 bases between. Per the germline V gene, CDR1 is SGHNT and CDR2 is YENEEA. The CDR3 sequence is 14 residues long. The CDR3 here is CASSLGAAKNIQYF. The CDR3 DNA reads as TGTGCCAGCAGCCTAGGGGCAGCCAAAAACATTCAGTACTTC. Combining the CDR3 with reference TRBV11-3 and TRBJ2-4 gives the whole variable domain EAGVVQSPRYKIIEKKQPVAFWCNPISGHNTLYWYLQNLGQGPELLIRYENEEAVDDSQLPKDRFSAERLKGVDSTLKIQPAELGDSAVYLCASSLGAAKNIQYFGAGTRLSVL.

This clone came up a few times. The chain has TRBV5-1 and TRBJ2-1, with D possibly matching TRBD1 (6 bases). Germline-derived CDR1 and CDR2 are SGHRS and YFSETQ. Trimming shortened V by 4 bases and J by 7 bases, and 15 bases separated the two germline ends. CDR3 length: 14 amino acids. The CDR3 here is CASSPRTVENEQFF. The CDR3 region has the DNA TGCGCCAGCAGCCCCCGGACAGTGGAGAATGAGCAGTTCTTC.

This chain joins TRBV5-4 and TRBJ2-1, with 7 bases lining up with TRBD2. Germline assignment: CDR1 SGHNT and CDR2 YYREEE (reference sequence). The CDR3 runs to 15 residues. After removal of 0 bases from V and 5 bases from J, the junction contained 5 bases not matched to a gene. CDR3 nucleotide sequence: TGTGCCAGCAGCTTGGATCTAGCGGACCACAATGAGCAGTTCTTC. Translating it yields CASSLDLADHNEQFF.

This clone showed up just a few times. The chain employs TRBV2 and TRBJ2-3; 11 nucleotides line up with TRBD2. The CDR3 sequence is 16 residues long. The V gene end was trimmed by 2 bases and the J gene end by 2 bases; junction bases not matched to a gene: 3. Germline loops: CDR1 SNHLY, CDR2 FYNNEI. CDR3 sequence: CASSERTSGFTDTQYF. For the CDR3, the DNA is TGTGCCAGCAGTGAACGGACTAGCGGGTTCACAGATACGCAGTATTTT.

This chain uses TRBV5-4 with TRBJ1-2, with D possibly TRBD1 on 5 matching bases. Trimming shortened V by 4 bases and J by 0 bases, and 7 bases separated the two germline ends. Germline V gives CDR1 SGHNT, CDR2 YYREEE (reference sequence). The CDR3 loop spans 13 amino acids. This chain's CDR3 is CASSQGPNYGYTF. CDR3 nucleotide sequence: TGTGCCAGCAGCCAGGGTCCTAACTATGGCTACACCTTC.

The rearrangement joins TRBV5-1 to TRBJ2-2; tentative D call: TRBD2 (6 bases). Germline values: CDR1 SGHRS, CDR2 YFSETQ. V lost 3 bases to trimming and J lost 2 bases, with 11 bases between them. The CDR3 sequence is 15 residues long. CDR3 bases: TGCGCCAGCAGCTGGGACTCTGAAAACACCGGGGAGCTGTTTTTT. Translation: CASSWDSENTGELFF. The full variable domain, rest sourced from reference TRBV5-1 and TRBJ2-2, is KAGVTQTPRYLIKTRGQQVTLSCSPISGHRSVSWYQQTPGQGLQFLFEYFSETQRNKGNFPGRFSGRQFSNSRSEMNVSTLELGDSALYLCASSWDSENTGELFFGEGSRLTVL.

The chain uses TRBV11-2 and TRBJ2-2, with D tentatively TRBD1 (5 bases). Germline loops: CDR1 SGHAT, CDR2 FQNNGV. The V end lost 1 base, the J end lost 4 bases, and 10 bases lay between the germline ends. The CDR3 spans 15 residues. CDR3 sequence (DNA): TGTGCCAGCAGCTTAGCCAGGGTGGGCACCGGGGAGCTGTTTTTT. Its protein is CASSLARVGTGELFF. Looking up the rest from reference TRBV11-2 and TRBJ2-2 gives the full variable domain: EAGVAQSPRYKIIEKRQSVAFWCNPISGHATLYWYQQILGQGPKLLIQFQNNGVVDDSQLPKDRFSAERLKGVDSTLKIQPAKLEDSAVYLCASSLARVGTGELFFGEGSRLTVL.

The CDR3 nucleotides read TGTGCCAGCAGCCCCTCGGGGGGGCATGGTGGCTACACCTTC. It codes for CASSPSGGHGGYTF. V usage is TRBV2 and J usage is TRBJ1-2; D may be TRBD1 (6 bases). The CDR3 spans 14 residues. V was shortened by 6 bases and J by 7 bases, with 18 bases between the two germline ends. The germline gives CDR1 SNHLY, CDR2 FYNNEI.

The chain combines TRBV27 with TRBJ2-3; weak D call: TRBD2 (5 bases). Per germline, CDR1 MNHEY and CDR2 SMNVEV (reference sequence). Trimming removed 1 base from V and 2 bases from J, with 7 bases in between. CDR3 size: 14 residues. Here the CDR3 DNA reads TGTGCCAGCAGTTTATTTCGGGACACAGATACGCAGTATTTT. It yields the protein CASSLFRDTDTQYF.

The chain couples TRBV27 to TRBJ1-1; D remains ambiguous. CDR3 length: 15 residues. Trimming left V 1 base short and J 2 bases short, with 11 bases between. Germline CDR1 reads MNHEY; CDR2 reads SMNVEV (reference sequence). CDR3 region: CASSLWGDANTEAFF. As DNA, the CDR3 is TGTGCCAGCAGTTTATGGGGAGATGCAAACACTGAAGCTTTCTTT.

The genes are TRBV2 and TRBJ2-1; 8 nucleotides line up with TRBD1. V lost 4 bases and J lost 7; bases outside the gene matches: 3. The length of the CDR3 is 13 residues. CDR1 SNHLY and CDR2 FYNNEI come from the germline V gene. CDR3 nucleotides: TGTGCCAGCAGTGCAGACAGGGGTAATGAGCAGTTCTTC. As protein: CASSADRGNEQFF.

V and J are TRBV19 and TRBJ2-7, with D possibly being TRBD2 (5 bases). The length of the CDR3 is 14 residues. The V end lost 1 base, the J end lost 0 bases, and 7 bases lay between the germline ends. CDR1 and CDR2 from the germline V gene are LNHDA and SQIVND (reference sequence). CDR3 protein: CASSIARASYEQYF. The CDR3 DNA sequence: TGTGCCAGTAGTATAGCGCGGGCCTCCTACGAGCAGTACTTC.

By frequency in the sample, this clone is large. The rearrangement joins TRBV7-9 to TRBJ2-7, with 10 bases fitting TRBD2. V lost 5 bases, J lost 0 bases, and 13 bases stayed unmatched. The germline V gene encodes CDR1 SEHNR and CDR2 FQNEAQ (reference sequence). This CDR3 has 18 amino acids. This chain's CDR3 is CASSPPGASGSPSYEQYF. The CDR3 bases are TGTGCCAGCAGCCCCCCAGGGGCTAGCGGGAGCCCCTCCTACGAGCAGTACTTC.

This chain links TRBV11-2 with TRBJ2-5; 9 nucleotides agree with TRBD2. The trim removed 0 bases at V and 4 bases at J, leaving 3 bases unmatched. Germline assignment: CDR1 SGHAT and CDR2 FQNNGV. The CDR3 has 15 residues. CDR3 loop: CASSLEAGGRETQYF. As DNA, the CDR3 is TGTGCCAGCAGCTTAGAAGCGGGAGGAAGAGAGACCCAGTACTTC. Combining the CDR3 with reference TRBV11-2 and TRBJ2-5 gives the whole variable domain EAGVAQSPRYKIIEKRQSVAFWCNPISGHATLYWYQQILGQGPKLLIQFQNNGVVDDSQLPKDRFSAERLKGVDSTLKIQPAKLEDSAVYLCASSLEAGGRETQYFGPGTRLLVL.

J is TRBJ2-3 and V is TRBV30; TRBD2 matches at 8 bases. The germline gives CDR1 GTSNPN, CDR2 SVGIG (reference sequence). The CDR3 consists of 15 residues. The junction had 8 bases not matched to a gene; V was cut back by 1 base and J by 5 bases. The CDR3 region is CAWSEGTSGGDTQYF. The CDR3 coding sequence is TGTGCCTGGAGTGAGGGGACTAGTGGTGGAGATACGCAGTATTTT.

V usage is TRBV10-3 and J usage is TRBJ2-7; possible D gene TRBD2, 7 bases. Trimming removed 0 bases at V and 2 bases at J, with 11 bases between. The germline V gene has CDR1 ENHRY and CDR2 SYGVKD. This CDR3 comprises 15 residues. CDR3 coding DNA: TGTGCCATCAGTGAGTCGAGGGGGGGGGCCTACGAGCAGTACTTC. Amino acids: CAISESRGGAYEQYF.

This clone was seen a handful of times. The rearrangement links TRBV5-4 to TRBJ1-6; tentative D call: TRBD1 (6 bases). Germline assignment: CDR1 SGHNT and CDR2 YYREEE (reference sequence). The CDR3 extends over 12 amino acids. Trimming shortened V by 6 bases and J by 15 bases, and 16 bases separated the two germline ends. The CDR3 nucleotides are TGTGCCAGCACCTCCAGGGGTAACCACCTCCACTTT. This encodes CASTSRGNHLHF.

The chain uses TRBV7-2 and TRBJ2-1, with 8 bases fitting TRBD1. Germline V gene lookup returns CDR1 SGHTA and CDR2 FQGNSA. The CDR3 loop spans 13 amino acids. V lost 5 bases to trimming and J lost 7 bases; unmatched junction nucleotides: 4. The CDR3 sequence is CASSRQGINEQFF. The CDR3 nucleotides read TGTGCCAGCAGCCGACAGGGGATAAATGAGCAGTTCTTC.

The chain links TRBV27 to TRBJ1-5; D is undetermined. The CDR3 is 16 amino acids. CDR1 and CDR2 (germline): MNHEY, SMNVEV (reference sequence). V gave up 4 bases and J gave up 0 bases, with 13 bases separating them. This CDR3 reads CASSSNRRVSNQPQHF. The CDR3 coding sequence is TGTGCCAGCAGTTCGAACCGACGGGTTAGCAATCAGCCCCAGCATTTT.

The chain employs TRBV11-2 and TRBJ2-1, with D perhaps TRBD2 (6 bases). The CDR3 has 13 residues. Germline values: CDR1 SGHAT, CDR2 FQNNGV. Between the trimmed V and J ends, which lost 5 bases and 7 bases, there was a span of 12 bases. The CDR3 loop reads CASSPGLWNEQFF. The CDR3 coding sequence is TGTGCCAGCAGCCCGGGACTTTGGAATGAGCAGTTCTTC. Looking up the rest from reference TRBV11-2 and TRBJ2-1 gives the full variable domain: EAGVAQSPRYKIIEKRQSVAFWCNPISGHATLYWYQQILGQGPKLLIQFQNNGVVDDSQLPKDRFSAERLKGVDSTLKIQPAKLEDSAVYLCASSPGLWNEQFFGPGTRLTVL.

The gene calls are TRBV27 and TRBJ2-3; 10 bases align to TRBD2. This CDR3 region has 16 residues. The J segment lost 0 bases and the V segment lost 5 bases, leaving 5 bases of the junction unmatched. CDR1 and CDR2 from the germline V gene are MNHEY and SMNVEV (reference sequence). The CDR3 reads CASSARSGRSTDTQYF. CDR3 sequence (DNA): TGTGCCAGCAGTGCGCGTAGCGGGAGGAGCACAGATACGCAGTATTTT.

The V call is TRBV10-3, the J call TRBJ2-1, with 13 bases aligning to TRBD2. V shed 10 bases, J shed 5 bases, and the junction held 2 bases outside the gene matches. CDR3 size: 13 residues. CDR1 and CDR2 from the germline V gene are ENHRY and SYGVKD. DNA of the CDR3: TGTGCCACGGGGACTAGCGGGAACAATGAGCAGTTCTTC. Translation: CATGTSGNNEQFF.

This sequence joins TRBV27 and TRBJ1-4; D is undetermined. The length of the CDR3 is 17 residues. Trimming took 5 bases from V and 0 from J, leaving 16 bases between them. Germline V gene sequence: CDR1 MNHEY, CDR2 SMNVEV (reference sequence). CDR3 loop: CASSPSDGGATNEKLFF. As DNA, the CDR3 is TGTGCCAGCAGTCCGTCGGATGGTGGAGCAACTAATGAAAAACTGTTTTTT.

The V gene is TRBV6-5, the J gene TRBJ1-1, with no clear D. CDR1 MNHEY and CDR2 SVGAGI come from the germline V gene. V lost 6 bases and J 1 base, leaving 6 bases between the germline ends. CDR3 size: 12 residues. CDR3 region: CASREGNTEAFF. The CDR3 DNA is TGTGCCAGCAGGGAGGGGAACACTGAAGCTTTCTTT.

The chain carries TRBV6-5 and TRBJ2-1; 8 bases are shared with TRBD2. The ends lost 4 bases at V and 6 bases at J; junction bases unmatched: 8. This CDR3 is built from 15 residues. CDR1 is MNHEY and CDR2 is SVGAGI in the germline V gene. The CDR3 nucleotides read TGTGCCAGCAGTTCGGGGGGGGGCCGGGGCAATGAGCAGTTCTTC. This gives the protein CASSSGGGRGNEQFF.

This clone was seen only a few times. V is TRBV7-2 and J is TRBJ1-6; 9 nucleotides match TRBD1. Germline lookup yields CDR1 SGHTA and CDR2 FQGNSA. This CDR3 region has 13 residues. With 4 bases clipped from V and 14 bases from J, the junction kept 6 bases outside the gene matches. The CDR3, as DNA: TGTGCCAGCAGCTCCCAGGACAGGGGAACCCTCCACTTT. Translating it yields CASSSQDRGTLHF. The full variable domain, rest sourced from reference TRBV7-2 and TRBJ1-6, is GAGVSQSPSNKVTEKGKDVELRCDPISGHTALYWYRQSLGQGLEFLIYFQGNSAPDKSGLPSDRFSAERTGGSVSTLTIQRTQQEDSAVYLCASSSQDRGTLHFGNGTRLTVT.

The V call is TRBV19, the J call TRBJ1-1; 8 bases match TRBD1. CDR3 length: 13 residues. Per germline, CDR1 LNHDA and CDR2 SQIVND (reference sequence). Trimming took 6 bases from V and 5 from J; bases not matched to a gene: 5. The CDR3 DNA sequence: TGTGCCAGTAGGTCGGACAGGGCTACTGAAGCTTTCTTT. Translating it yields CASRSDRATEAFF.

This sequence joins TRBV9 and TRBJ2-1; 9 positions agree with TRBD2. J was trimmed by 7 bases and V by 4 bases; bases with no gene match: 9. Germline V gene lookup returns CDR1 SGDLS and CDR2 YYNGEE. This CDR3 is built from 15 residues. This CDR3 is CASSTYEAGGNEQFF. The CDR3 DNA sequence: TGTGCCAGCAGCACCTACGAGGCGGGAGGGAATGAGCAGTTCTTC.

This sequence joins TRBV11-3 and TRBJ2-7, with TRBD1 identical over 8 bases. CDR3 length: 13 amino acids. Germline assignment: CDR1 SGHNT and CDR2 YENEEA. With 5 bases clipped from V and 6 bases from J, the junction kept 6 bases outside the gene matches. The CDR3 DNA reads as TGTGCCAGCAGCCAGGGGACAGGACTCGAGCAGTACTTC. Residues: CASSQGTGLEQYF.